The 28 T cell receptor beta chains below were found in one sample sequenced in a study of blood T cell repertoires in COVID-19. Using immunoSEQ multiplex PCR, the repertoire was profiled, and TCRdb retains in-frame clones only, with some absent. Of under 450,000 clones listed, approximately 89% are singletons. The sample consisted of PBMCs or T cells enriched from blood (not recorded which). These receptors were taken from a man under 40 who had recovered from COVID-19.

The genes are TRBV6-2 or TRBV6-3 and TRBJ1-2, with 10 bases fitting TRBD1. After removal of 4 bases from V and 4 bases from J, the junction contained 6 bases not matched to a gene. The CDR3 sequence is 15 residues long. Germline V gives CDR1 MNHEY, CDR2 SVGEGT. CDR3 sequence (DNA): TGTGCCAGCAGTTTCCGGGACAGGGGAATCTATGGCTACACCTTC. Its translation: CASSFRDRGIYGYTF.

V usage is TRBV5-1 and J usage is TRBJ1-4; 7 nucleotides align to TRBD1. The germline V gene has CDR1 SGHRS and CDR2 YFSETQ. Trimming removed 5 bases from V and 5 bases from J; junction bases left unmatched: 6. The CDR3 consists of 14 residues. The CDR3 sequence is CASRPGQTNEKLFF. The CDR3 DNA reads TGCGCCAGCAGGCCGGGACAGACGAATGAAAAACTGTTTTTT. The full variable domain, in which reference TRBV5-1 and TRBJ1-4 provide the parts outside the CDR3, is KAGVTQTPRYLIKTRGQQVTLSCSPISGHRSVSWYQQTPGQGLQFLFEYFSETQRNKGNFPGRFSGRQFSNSRSEMNVSTLELGDSALYLCASRPGQTNEKLFFGSGTQLSVL.

The rearrangement links TRBV11-2 to TRBJ2-1, with 11 bases aligning to TRBD2. With V trimmed by 0 bases and J by 12 bases, 13 bases remained unmatched. The CDR3 loop spans 17 amino acids. Germline assignment: CDR1 SGHAT and CDR2 FQNNGV. The CDR3 loop is CASSLDDWGTSGVLQFF. In DNA form, the CDR3 reads TGTGCCAGCAGCTTAGATGACTGGGGGACTAGCGGTGTACTGCAGTTCTTC.

The CDR3 nucleotides read TGTGCCAGCAGTCCCAGTCATCAGCCCCAGCATTTT. It is translated as CASSPSHQPQHF. The chain has TRBV12-3 or TRBV12-4 and TRBJ1-5; D gene ambiguous. The CDR3 extends over 12 amino acids. V was clipped by 5 bases and J by 5 bases, with 7 bases between them.

The chain joins TRBV19 to TRBJ2-7; 8 bases align to TRBD1. Trimming cost V 6 bases and J 6 bases; bases outside gene matches: 13. Per germline, CDR1 LNHDA and CDR2 SQIVND (reference sequence). The CDR3 has 15 residues. The CDR3 here is CASRPRQGQVSEQYF. The CDR3 DNA follows: TGTGCCAGTAGGCCCCGACAGGGGCAGGTTTCCGAGCAGTACTTC.

J is TRBJ1-6 and V is TRBV27, with D perhaps TRBD1 (6 bases). Trimming left V 7 bases short and J 7 bases short, with 8 bases between. The germline V gene has CDR1 MNHEY and CDR2 SMNVEV (reference sequence). This CDR3 is 12 amino acids long. The CDR3 nucleotides are TGTGCCAGCACCCAGGGGAATTCACCCCTCCACTTT. This gives the protein CASTQGNSPLHF.

The CDR3 spells CASSPSGDSNQPQHF. The CDR3 bases are TGTGCCAGCTCACCTTCCGGAGATAGCAATCAGCCCCAGCATTTT. V usage is TRBV18 and J usage is TRBJ1-5; no definite D call. Germline CDR1 and CDR2: KGHSH and LQKENI. V lost 3 bases and J 0 bases, leaving 9 bases between the germline ends. The CDR3 consists of 15 residues. Filled out from reference TRBV18 and TRBJ1-5, the complete variable domain reads NAGVMQNPRHLVRRRGQEARLRCSPMKGHSHVYWYRQLPEEGLKFMVYLQKENIIDESGMPKERFSAEFPKEGPSILRIQQVVRGDSAAYFCASSPSGDSNQPQHFGDGTRLSIL.

V and J are TRBV14 and TRBJ1-2; 9 bases are shared with TRBD1. The germline V gene has CDR1 SGHDN and CDR2 FVKESK. The junction had 7 bases not matched to a gene; V was cut back by 1 base and J by 7 bases. The CDR3 contains 15 residues. This chain's CDR3 is CASSQGETGGSGYTF. The CDR3 nucleotides read TGTGCCAGCAGCCAAGGCGAAACAGGGGGCAGTGGCTACACCTTC.

The rearrangement links TRBV3-1 (or the pseudogene TRBV3-2) to TRBJ2-7; 7 positions match TRBD1. From germline, CDR1 is LGHDT and CDR2 YNNKEL (reference sequence). The length of the CDR3 is 13 residues. The J segment lost 3 bases and the V segment lost 10 bases, leaving 9 bases of the junction unmatched. The CDR3 region has the DNA TGTGCCACATCCGGGACAGACGTCTACGAGCAGTACTTC. Protein product: CATSGTDVYEQYF.

The CDR3 is CASSPTVGLDTQYF. The CDR3 DNA follows: TGTGCCAGCTCACCGACAGTGGGTCTAGATACGCAGTATTTT. V and J are TRBV18 and TRBJ2-3, with TRBD1 as a possible D gene (5 bases). Germline V gene data show CDR1 as KGHSH and CDR2 as LQKENI. The CDR3 loop spans 14 amino acids. V gave up 3 bases and J gave up 5 bases, with 12 bases separating them.

This chain connects TRBV5-1 to TRBJ2-3; TRBD1 agrees at 8 bases. The V gene end was trimmed by 4 bases and the J gene end by 4 bases; junction bases not matched to a gene: 5. This CDR3 spans 14 amino acids. Germline lookup yields CDR1 SGHRS and CDR2 YFSETQ. CDR3 amino acids: CASSAGQGSDTQYF. The DNA of the CDR3 is TGCGCCAGCAGCGCCGGACAGGGCTCAGATACGCAGTATTTT.

The chain joins TRBV2 to TRBJ2-7, with D unclear. The V end lost 7 bases, the J end lost 3 bases, and 13 bases lay between the germline ends. This CDR3 has 13 residues. Germline loops: CDR1 SNHLY, CDR2 FYNNEI. The DNA for the CDR3 is TGTGCCAGCAAACGAACAGTTCTCTACGAGCAGTACTTC. Its protein product is CASKRTVLYEQYF.

The V call is TRBV10-3, the J call TRBJ1-5, with 7 bases that match TRBD1. Trimming at V came to 0 bases and at J to 7 bases, leaving 6 bases not matched to a gene. The length of the CDR3 is 15 residues. CDR1 ENHRY and CDR2 SYGVKD come from the germline V gene. The CDR3 DNA is TGTGCCATCAGTGAGTCGACAGGGTTATCCCAGCCCCAGCATTTT. This gives the protein CAISESTGLSQPQHF.

The chain's CDR3 is CASSHAEDNSPLHF. The CDR3, as DNA: TGTGCCAGCAGTCACGCGGAAGATAATTCACCCCTCCACTTT. The chain links TRBV6-5 to TRBJ1-6, with D unresolved. This CDR3 spans 14 amino acids. Trimming removed 5 bases at V and 5 bases at J, with 10 bases between. In germline, CDR1 is MNHEY, CDR2 SVGAGI.

The chain has TRBV7-9 and TRBJ2-1; D is unresolved. The V gene's germline CDR1 is SEHNR and CDR2 FQNEAQ (reference sequence). The CDR3 is 14 residues long. V was cut by 3 bases and J by 2 bases, with 8 bases left in between. The CDR3 DNA reads as TGTGCCAGCAGCTTGTCGAGTACCTACAATGAGCAGTTCTTC. Protein product: CASSLSSTYNEQFF. Drawing the rest from reference TRBV7-9 and TRBJ2-1, the complete variable domain is DTGVSQNPRHKITKRGQNVTFRCDPISEHNRLYWYRQTLGQGPEFLTYFQNEAQLEKSRLLSDRFSAERPKGSFSTLEIQRTEQGDSAMYLCASSLSSTYNEQFFGPGTRLTVL.

The chain recombines TRBV12-3 or TRBV12-4 with TRBJ1-1; no clear D. The CDR3 covers 13 residues. V was pared by 3 bases and J by 6 bases, with 11 bases between. The CDR3 DNA reads TGTGCCAGCAGTTTCGGGTTTCCCGCTGAAGCTTTCTTT. This sequence encodes CASSFGFPAEAFF.

The genes are TRBV12-3 or TRBV12-4 and TRBJ2-3, with D perhaps matching TRBD2 (5 bases). The ends were cut back, 6 bases at V and 6 bases at J, with 7 bases in the middle. CDR3 length: 11 amino acids. This CDR3 is CASRQRDTQYF. CDR3 coding DNA: TGTGCCAGCAGACAGCGGGATACGCAGTATTTT.

This clone was counted once. The chain employs TRBV27 and TRBJ2-2; 7 nucleotides align to TRBD1. In germline, CDR1 is MNHEY, CDR2 SMNVEV (reference sequence). CDR3 length: 12 residues. The ends lost 6 bases at V and 9 bases at J; junction bases unmatched: 4. CDR3 DNA sequence: TGTGCCAGCAGCGAAGGGGGCCGGGAGCTGTTTTTT. It yields the protein CASSEGGRELFF.

The CDR3 DNA is TGTGCCAGCACCCCGAGGAGGGGCGTCGGGGAGCTGTTTTTT. It encodes CASTPRRGVGELFF. The chain has TRBV7-9 and TRBJ2-2; the D gene is possibly TRBD2 (6 bases). Trimming cost V 7 bases and J 7 bases, with 16 bases left between them. CDR1 is SEHNR and CDR2 is FQNEAQ in the germline V gene (reference sequence). CDR3 length: 14 residues.

In its sample, this clone was seen a few times. The chain links TRBV9 to TRBJ1-1; tentative D call: TRBD1 (6 bases). V lost 4 bases and J 4 bases, leaving 14 bases between the germline ends. Germline V gene sequence: CDR1 SGDLS, CDR2 YYNGEE. The CDR3 loop spans 14 amino acids. This chain's CDR3 is CASSLQGAGTEAFF. CDR3 bases: TGTGCCAGCAGCCTACAGGGTGCCGGCACTGAAGCTTTCTTT.

The V and J genes are TRBV6-2 or TRBV6-3 and TRBJ2-7; no reliable D call. Trimming took 0 bases from V and 10 from J, leaving 7 bases between them. CDR3 length: 11 amino acids. Germline lookup yields CDR1 MNHEY and CDR2 SVGEGT. CDR3 residues: CASSYSSSQYF. The CDR3 DNA follows: TGTGCCAGCAGTTACTCCTCCTCCCAGTACTTC.

The chain employs TRBV6-2 or TRBV6-3 and TRBJ1-6; TRBD1 aligns across 7 bases. The V gene end was trimmed by 2 bases and the J gene end by 6 bases; junction bases not matched to a gene: 4. The germline gives CDR1 MNHEY, CDR2 SVGEGT. The CDR3 covers 15 residues. This CDR3 is CASSYPGQSNSPLHF. For the CDR3, the DNA is TGTGCCAGCAGTTACCCGGGACAGAGTAATTCACCCCTCCACTTT.

This chain links TRBV30 with TRBJ2-2; 8 bases are a match to TRBD2. J was trimmed by 5 bases and V by 1 base; bases with no gene match: 3. CDR1 is GTSNPN and CDR2 is SVGIG in the germline V gene (reference sequence). The CDR3 spans 14 residues. The CDR3 DNA reads as TGTGCCTGGAGTGCGGGACTAGTGACCGGGGAGCTGTTTTTT. Translating it yields CAWSAGLVTGELFF. Combining the CDR3 with reference TRBV30 and TRBJ2-2 gives the whole variable domain SQTIHQWPATLVQPVGSPLSLECTVEGTSNPNLYWYRQAAGRGLQLLFYSVGIGQISSEVPQNLSASRPQDRQFILSSKKLLLSDSGFYLCAWSAGLVTGELFFGEGSRLTVL.

The chain couples TRBV4-3 to TRBJ2-7, with a possible D match to TRBD1 (5 bases). This CDR3 has 15 residues. Per germline, CDR1 LGHNA and CDR2 YSLEER. Deletions cut 0 bases from V and 4 bases from J, with 13 bases between. Here the CDR3 reads CASSQDRGLIYEQYF. For the CDR3, the DNA is TGCGCCAGCAGCCAAGATAGGGGTTTGATATACGAGCAGTACTTC.

A single count supports this clone. The chain has TRBV20-1 and TRBJ1-1, with D unresolved. The CDR3 runs to 12 residues. V shed 3 bases and J shed 3 bases, with 8 bases lying between them. Germline V lookup: CDR1 DFQATT, CDR2 SNEGSKA (reference sequence). CDR3 amino acids: CSASPGDTEAFF. Written as DNA, the CDR3 is TGCAGTGCTAGTCCCGGAGACACTGAAGCTTTCTTT.

V usage is TRBV29-1 and J usage is TRBJ2-2; 9 bases align to TRBD1. The CDR3 consists of 13 residues. J was trimmed by 5 bases and V by 7 bases; bases with no gene match: 5. From germline, CDR1 is SQVTM and CDR2 ANQGSEA. The CDR3 region is CSAGTGITGELFF. The DNA of the CDR3 is TGCAGCGCCGGGACAGGGATTACCGGGGAGCTGTTTTTT.

V usage is TRBV15 and J usage is TRBJ2-7; 7 bases agree with TRBD1. This CDR3 has 16 residues. CDR1 is LNHNV, CDR2 YYDKDF, per germline (reference sequence). V dropped 1 base and J dropped 0; count of bases not matched to a gene: 6. The CDR3 reads CATSRVFTGDSYEQYF. The CDR3 nucleotides are TGTGCCACCAGCAGAGTGTTTACAGGGGACTCCTACGAGCAGTACTTC.

This clone has just one count. V gene TRBV6-5 combines with J gene TRBJ2-7, with TRBD1 matching over 9 bases. V shed 2 bases, J shed 1 base, and the junction held 6 bases outside the gene matches. The CDR3 is 16 residues long. CDR1 and CDR2 (germline): MNHEY, SVGAGI. CDR3 amino acids: CASSYEQGAPSYEQYF. CDR3 DNA: TGTGCCAGCAGTTACGAACAGGGGGCGCCTTCCTACGAGCAGTACTTC.